These T cell receptor beta chains were read from a single sample in a study of blood T cell repertoires in COVID-19. Clones were read by immunoSEQ multiplex PCR, and TCRdb kept only the in-frame ones, dropping some. Here the sample spans about 230,000 clones, 65% to 90% being singletons. Input material: peripheral blood. These receptors were collected from a man in his forties who had recovered from COVID-19. CDR3s include the opening cysteine and the closing phenylalanine or tryptophan. D genes are given only for firm matches. Clone size, where shown, is once, few, many, or a class for clones that have expanded.

D gene: NA; J gene: TRBJ1-1; clone size: NA; V gene: TRBV11-2; CDR3 DNA: TGTGCCAGCAGGGTAGGGGGAAGGCCTCACACTGAAGCTTTCTTT; CDR3 protein: CASRVGGRPHTEAFF
D gene: TRBD1; J gene: TRBJ1-3; clone size: NA; V gene: TRBV12-5; CDR3 DNA: TGTGCTAGTGGTTTGGGGGACAGGGCTGGAAACACCATATATTTT; CDR3 protein: CASGLGDRAGNTIYF
D gene: NA; J gene: TRBJ2-1; clone size: NA; V gene: TRBV7-6; CDR3 DNA: TGTGCCAGCAGCTTAGGTCCTAACTATGAGCAGTTCTTC; CDR3 protein: CASSLGPNYEQFF
D gene: TRBD1; J gene: TRBJ1-6; clone size: NA; V gene: TRBV7-9; CDR3 DNA: TGTGCCAGCACCGGGGACAGGGGGCCGGATTCACCCCTCCACTTT; CDR3 protein: CASTGDRGPDSPLHF
D gene: NA; J gene: TRBJ2-3; clone size: NA; V gene: TRBV6-5; CDR3 DNA: TGTGCCAGCAGTCTACAGGTGCCCACAGATACGCAGTATTTT; CDR3 protein: CASSLQVPTDTQYF
D gene: TRBD2; J gene: TRBJ2-5; clone size: NA; V gene: TRBV30; CDR3 DNA: TGTGCCTGGAGTGTAATTGACCGGGGGGGCGGGGAGACCCAGTACTTC; CDR3 protein: CAWSVIDRGGGETQYF
D gene: NA; J gene: TRBJ1-3; clone size: NA; V gene: TRBV11-3; CDR3 DNA: TGTGCCAGCAGCTTAGGACTCTCTGGAAACACCATATATTTT; CDR3 protein: CASSLGLSGNTIYF
D gene: TRBD1; J gene: TRBJ1-2; clone size: NA; V gene: TRBV29-1; CDR3 DNA: TGCAGCGTCACCGGGACAGGATATGGCTACACCTTC; CDR3 protein: CSVTGTGYGYTF
D gene: NA; J gene: TRBJ2-7; clone size: NA; V gene: TRBV15; CDR3 DNA: TGTGCCACCAGCATACCGGGACAAGATTTTTCCTACGAGCAGTACTTC; CDR3 protein: CATSIPGQDFSYEQYF
D gene: NA; J gene: TRBJ2-2; clone size: NA; V gene: TRBV7-2; CDR3 DNA: TGTGCCAGCAGCTTAGTATCCGGGGGCGGGGAGCTGTTTTTT; CDR3 protein: CASSLVSGGGELFF
D gene: NA; J gene: TRBJ2-3; clone size: NA; V gene: TRBV29-1; CDR3 DNA: TGCAGCGTTGCTGATCCGAAAATACTAACTGGCTCAGATACGCAGTATTTT; CDR3 protein: CSVADPKILTGSDTQYF
D gene: TRBD1; J gene: TRBJ1-2; clone size: NA; V gene: TRBV10-3; CDR3 DNA: TGTGCCATCAGTGATCGACAGGGGGCGTACCTTGGCTACACCTTC; CDR3 protein: CAISDRQGAYLGYTF
D gene: NA; J gene: TRBJ2-7; clone size: NA; V gene: TRBV7-8; CDR3 DNA: TGTGCCAGTACCCTCCTAGGTAGCTCCTACGAGCAGTACTTC; CDR3 protein: CASTLLGSSYEQYF
D gene: TRBD1; J gene: TRBJ1-1; clone size: NA; V gene: TRBV4-3; CDR3 DNA: TGCGCCAGCAGCCAAGGGAACAGGGGGGCATGGGCTGAAGCTTTCTTT; CDR3 protein: CASSQGNRGAWAEAFF
D gene: TRBD1; J gene: TRBJ1-3; clone size: NA; V gene: TRBV25-1; CDR3 DNA: TGTGCCAGCACCGGCGGGACAGCGGGAAACACCATATATTTT; CDR3 protein: CASTGGTAGNTIYF
D gene: NA; J gene: TRBJ2-7; clone size: once; V gene: TRBV4-1; CDR3 DNA: TGCGCCAGCAGCCAAGTCCGGGGCTCCTACGAGCAGTACTTC; CDR3 protein: CASSQVRGSYEQYF
D gene: NA; J gene: TRBJ1-1; clone size: NA; V gene: TRBV19; CDR3 DNA: TGTGCCAGTAGTTCGTTGACTGAAGCTTTCTTT; CDR3 protein: CASSSLTEAFF
D gene: NA; J gene: TRBJ1-1; clone size: NA; V gene: TRBV3-1/TRBV3-2; CDR3 DNA: TGTGCCAGCAGCCAAGGGACAGAATACACTGAAGCTTTCTTT; CDR3 protein: CASSQGTEYTEAFF
D gene: NA; J gene: TRBJ1-2; clone size: NA; V gene: TRBV5-1; CDR3 DNA: TGCGCCAGCAGCTTGGCTGGCAGCTATGGCTACACCTTC; CDR3 protein: CASSLAGSYGYTF
D gene: NA; J gene: TRBJ1-1; clone size: few; V gene: TRBV2; CDR3 DNA: TGTGCCAGCAGGCAGAGTGGAGGAGCTTTCTTT; CDR3 protein: CASRQSGGAFF
D gene: NA; J gene: TRBJ1-2; clone size: NA; V gene: TRBV19; CDR3 DNA: TGTGCCAGTAGTATAGGGATACGGGTCGATGGCTACACCTTC; CDR3 protein: CASSIGIRVDGYTF
D gene: NA; J gene: TRBJ1-4; clone size: NA; V gene: TRBV7-9; CDR3 DNA: TGTGCCAGCAGCTTAGTTGATGGACTGTTTTTT; CDR3 protein: CASSLVDGLFF
D gene: TRBD2; J gene: TRBJ2-2; clone size: few; V gene: TRBV19; CDR3 DNA: TGTGCCAGTAGATTTTCAGCGGGGGGGCTTCGCACCGGGGAGCTGTTTTTT; CDR3 protein: CASRFSAGGLRTGELFF
D gene: TRBD2; J gene: TRBJ2-1; clone size: NA; V gene: TRBV10-3; CDR3 DNA: TGTGCCATCAGTGTACGACTAGCGGGAGACAATGAGCAGTTCTTC; CDR3 protein: CAISVRLAGDNEQFF
D gene: TRBD2; J gene: TRBJ2-3; clone size: NA; V gene: TRBV7-2; CDR3 DNA: TGTGCCAGCAGCCAAACCGGGGGGACAGATACGCAGTATTTT; CDR3 protein: CASSQTGGTDTQYF
D gene: NA; J gene: TRBJ2-5; clone size: NA; V gene: TRBV5-1; CDR3 DNA: TGCGCCAGCACCCCTGGGTTTCAAAGAAGGGGGGAGACCCAGTACTTC; CDR3 protein: CASTPGFQRRGETQYF
D gene: NA; J gene: TRBJ2-7; clone size: NA; V gene: TRBV5-4; CDR3 DNA: TGTGCCAGCAGCATGGACCAGAACTACGAGCAGTACTTC; CDR3 protein: CASSMDQNYEQYF
D gene: NA; J gene: TRBJ1-4; clone size: NA; V gene: TRBV19; CDR3 DNA: TGTGCCAGTAGTATAAGTGGTGGGGGGGAAAAACTGTTTTTT; CDR3 protein: CASSISGGGEKLFF
D gene: TRBD2; J gene: TRBJ2-2; clone size: NA; V gene: TRBV12-5; CDR3 DNA: TGTGCTAGTGGGCTACAGCGGGGGGGCACCGGGGAGCTGTTTTTT; CDR3 protein: CASGLQRGGTGELFF
D gene: NA; J gene: TRBJ1-5; clone size: NA; V gene: TRBV19; CDR3 DNA: TGTGCCAGTAGTATCCTCAGGGTAAATCAGCCCCAGCATTTT; CDR3 protein: CASSILRVNQPQHF
D gene: TRBD2; J gene: TRBJ2-5; clone size: NA; V gene: TRBV5-4; CDR3 DNA: TGTGCCAGCAGCTTGAGGAGTCGGGGGGAAGAGACCCAGTACTTC; CDR3 protein: CASSLRSRGEETQYF
D gene: NA; J gene: TRBJ1-1; clone size: NA; V gene: TRBV27; CDR3 DNA: TGTGCCAGCAGTTACGACAACAGGATAATATTT; CDR3 protein: CASSYDNRIIF
D gene: TRBD1; J gene: TRBJ2-5; clone size: NA; V gene: TRBV7-8; CDR3 DNA: TGTGCCAGCAGCAAGCGCAGGGGGCAGGGGCAAGAGACCCAGTACTTC; CDR3 protein: CASSKRRGQGQETQYF
D gene: TRBD2; J gene: TRBJ2-3; clone size: once; V gene: TRBV7-2; CDR3 DNA: TGTGCCAGCAGGATTAGCGGGAGGCCCACAGATACGCAGTATTTT; CDR3 protein: CASRISGRPTDTQYF
D gene: NA; J gene: TRBJ2-2; clone size: NA; V gene: TRBV24-1; CDR3 DNA: TGTGCCACCAGCCTGACAGGATTCACCGGGGAGCTGTTTTTT; CDR3 protein: CATSLTGFTGELFF
D gene: TRBD1; J gene: TRBJ2-5; clone size: NA; V gene: TRBV9; CDR3 DNA: TGTGCCAGCAGCCTCGATAACAGGGGGCCTAGGGAGACCCAGTACTTC; CDR3 protein: CASSLDNRGPRETQYF
D gene: NA; J gene: TRBJ2-3; clone size: NA; V gene: TRBV20-1; CDR3 DNA: TGCAGTGCTAGAATCCGAGATACGCAGTATTTT; CDR3 protein: CSARIRDTQYF
D gene: TRBD2; J gene: TRBJ2-6; clone size: NA; V gene: TRBV18; CDR3 DNA: TGTGCCAGCTCACCCACCGGGACTAACTCTGGGGCCAACGTCCTGACTTTC; CDR3 protein: CASSPTGTNSGANVLTF
D gene: NA; J gene: TRBJ2-7; clone size: NA; V gene: TRBV5-1; CDR3 DNA: TGCGCCAGCAGTTCCGGGACACATCTTTACGAGCAGTACTTC; CDR3 protein: CASSSGTHLYEQYF
D gene: TRBD1; J gene: TRBJ2-7; clone size: once; V gene: TRBV4-3; CDR3 DNA: TGCGCCAGCAGCCAAGGAAGGGGGCCCTACGAGCAGTACTTC; CDR3 protein: CASSQGRGPYEQYF
D gene: NA; J gene: TRBJ1-4; clone size: NA; V gene: TRBV13; CDR3 DNA: TGTGCCACCCAGCCCCGCGGGAGTGAAAAACTGTTTTTT; CDR3 protein: CATQPRGSEKLFF
D gene: TRBD2; J gene: TRBJ2-7; clone size: NA; V gene: TRBV19; CDR3 DNA: TGTGCCAGTAGCGGACCCGGGACTAGCGGGGGGAACGAGCAGTACTTC; CDR3 protein: CASSGPGTSGGNEQYF
D gene: NA; J gene: TRBJ1-6; clone size: NA; V gene: TRBV6-2/TRBV6-3; CDR3 DNA: TGTGCCAGCAGTTACGTTTATGCAGCACCCCTCCACTTT; CDR3 protein: CASSYVYAAPLHF
D gene: TRBD2; J gene: TRBJ2-3; clone size: NA; V gene: TRBV4-3; CDR3 DNA: TGCGCCAGCAGCCAAGAAACTAGCGGGAGGGCCTTGCCAGATACGCAGTATTTT; CDR3 protein: CASSQETSGRALPDTQYF
D gene: NA; J gene: TRBJ2-7; clone size: NA; V gene: TRBV5-1; CDR3 DNA: TGCGCCAGCAGCCCTTACAGGGCCGGTTTGACGAACGAGCAGTACTTC; CDR3 protein: CASSPYRAGLTNEQYF
D gene: TRBD1; J gene: TRBJ1-2; clone size: few; V gene: TRBV6-5; CDR3 DNA: TGTGCCAGCAGGGAGGGGGCCGGCTATGGCTACACCTTC; CDR3 protein: CASREGAGYGYTF
D gene: TRBD2; J gene: TRBJ2-2; clone size: once; V gene: TRBV3-1/TRBV3-2; CDR3 DNA: TGTGCCAGCAGCCAAGCCCCACCGGGACTAGCGGGAGGGCCCACCGGGGAGCTGTTTTTT; CDR3 protein: CASSQAPPGLAGGPTGELFF
D gene: NA; J gene: TRBJ2-1; clone size: few; V gene: TRBV14; CDR3 DNA: TGTGCCAGCAGCCGCCGAAGCGGATCCTACAATGAGCAGTTCTTC; CDR3 protein: CASSRRSGSYNEQFF
D gene: TRBD1; J gene: TRBJ2-4; clone size: NA; V gene: TRBV15; CDR3 DNA: TGTGCCACCAGCAGGCGAACGACAGGGTTTGGGAACATTCAGTACTTC; CDR3 protein: CATSRRTTGFGNIQYF
D gene: NA; J gene: TRBJ2-1; clone size: NA; V gene: TRBV9; CDR3 DNA: TGTGCCAGCAGCGTAGTCCCAGTACAGGGTGCTGAGCAGTTCTTC; CDR3 protein: CASSVVPVQGAEQFF
D gene: TRBD1; J gene: TRBJ1-4; clone size: NA; V gene: TRBV19; CDR3 DNA: TGTGCCAGTAGTACGGGACAGGGTGGGATCGGAAAACTGTTTTTT; CDR3 protein: CASSTGQGGIGKLFF
D gene: NA; J gene: TRBJ1-2; clone size: NA; V gene: TRBV6-5; CDR3 DNA: TGTGCCAGCAGTCCGGTGGGAGAGGAGTGGGATGGCTACACCTTC; CDR3 protein: CASSPVGEEWDGYTF
D gene: NA; J gene: TRBJ2-7; clone size: NA; V gene: TRBV30; CDR3 DNA: TGTGCCTGGAGTGACCCCCGGACTGTTTCCTACGAGCAGTACTTC; CDR3 protein: CAWSDPRTVSYEQYF